Listed below are T cell receptor beta chains from one sample, sequenced in a study of OX40 agonist ivuxolimab in advanced cancers. The table came from immunoSEQ multiplex PCR; TCRdb's copy has only in-frame clones and leaves some out. The profile covers 21,000 or so clones, with about four fifths appearing a single time and 30% to 35% taken by the ten largest. The specimen comprised CD4+ or CD8+ T cells sorted from blood, sampled in a trial of the OX40 agonist ivuxolimab. Receptors were obtained from an adult with an advanced solid tumor such as melanoma, head and neck, liver or kidney cancer. CDR3s include the opening cysteine and the closing phenylalanine or tryptophan. A D gene is named only where the DNA matches it firmly. Rows may omit the clone size; those that give it use once, few, many or a size class.

cdr3_nt,cdr3_aa,v_call,d_call,j_call,clone_size
TGTGCCAGCAGCTCCAGACAGGGGGTTCCCTACGAGCAGTACTTC,CASSSRQGVPYEQYF,TRBV5-6,TRBD1,TRBJ2-7,NA
TGTGCCAGCAGGTCGGGGGCCAGCAATGAAAAACTGTTTTTT,CASRSGASNEKLFF,TRBV6-5,NA,TRBJ1-4,few
TGTGCCAGTAAGGGGACTAGCGGGAGTTCAGATACGCAGTATTTT,CASKGTSGSSDTQYF,TRBV19,TRBD2,TRBJ2-3,once
TGTGCCAGCAGCCCTGACGGGACAGGGCCCCAGTACTTC,CASSPDGTGPQYF,TRBV2,TRBD1,TRBJ2-5,NA
TGCGCCAGCCGGGACCCACCTAATGAAAAACTGTTTTTT,CASRDPPNEKLFF,TRBV5-1,NA,TRBJ1-4,NA
TGTGCCAGCAGCTTCGGGACAGGTTCCTACAATGAGCAGTTCTTC,CASSFGTGSYNEQFF,TRBV11-2,TRBD1,TRBJ2-1,NA
TGTGCCAGCACCCTTATTGGCGGGGCCATATACGAGCAGTACTTC,CASTLIGGAIYEQYF,TRBV28,NA,TRBJ2-7,NA
TGTGCCAGCAGTGGGACGGACAGGGGGACCAACTATGGCTACACCTTC,CASSGTDRGTNYGYTF,TRBV6-1,TRBD1,TRBJ1-2,NA
TGTGCCAGCAGAAAGACGCGGGGGGCGGGAGAGACCCAGTACTTC,CASRKTRGAGETQYF,TRBV6-5,TRBD2,TRBJ2-5,NA
TGTGCCAGTAGTATGAATCCCTACGAGCAGTACTTC,CASSMNPYEQYF,TRBV19,NA,TRBJ2-7,NA
TGTGCCAGCAGCTCTGGGACAGGTTCTTTCTACGAGCAGTACTTC,CASSSGTGSFYEQYF,TRBV28,TRBD1,TRBJ2-7,once
TGTGCCAGCAGCCGAGACAGGGGTCTACCCGGGGAGCTGTTTTTT,CASSRDRGLPGELFF,TRBV7-6,TRBD1,TRBJ2-2,once
TGTGCCAGCAGCATTGGGACAGGGCTAGGGAATGAGCAGTTCTTC,CASSIGTGLGNEQFF,TRBV5-5,TRBD1,TRBJ2-1,NA
TGTGCCAGCAGCTCTACAGGGGGCGACCCCGAGTTCTTC,CASSSTGGDPEFF,TRBV7-8,TRBD1,TRBJ2-1,NA
TGTGCCAGCTCAAAAATCCAGGGGGGGTCCTACGAGCAGTACTTC,CASSKIQGGSYEQYF,TRBV18,NA,TRBJ2-7,few
TGTGCCAGTAGTATAGGGGCAGGGGCCTCTAATGAAAAACTGTTTTTT,CASSIGAGASNEKLFF,TRBV19,NA,TRBJ1-4,NA
TGTGCCTGGACCCACGGGGGGCTGGATGGCTACACCTTC,CAWTHGGLDGYTF,TRBV30,NA,TRBJ1-2,NA
TGTGCCAGCAGCCAAGAGGCCGGGGAGCTGTTTTTT,CASSQEAGELFF,TRBV14,NA,TRBJ2-2,NA
TGTGCCAGCAGCCCCCGTAGGACTAGCGGGAGCTCCTACAATGAGCAGTTCTTC,CASSPRRTSGSSYNEQFF,TRBV7-6,TRBD2,TRBJ2-1,NA
TGCGCCAGCAGCCAACGGCTGAACACTGAAGCTTTCTTT,CASSQRLNTEAFF,TRBV4-1,NA,TRBJ1-1,NA
TGTGCCAGCAGTGATGGGGGGGGCGGACAAGAGACCCAGTACTTC,CASSDGGGGQETQYF,TRBV2,NA,TRBJ2-5,NA
TGTGCCAGCAACCAAGGGGCCGGCGAAATCTTC,CASNQGAGEIF,TRBV5-6,NA,TRBJ2-7,once
TGTGCCAGCAGGGGGGGACTGACACCCTACGAGCAGTACTTC,CASRGGLTPYEQYF,TRBV2,NA,TRBJ2-7,NA
TGTGCCAGTAGTATAGGTGTCAGCGATGAGCAGTTCTTC,CASSIGVSDEQFF,TRBV19,NA,TRBJ2-1,NA
TGTGCCAGTAGTATCCAGACAGGGACCACTGAAGCTTTCTTT,CASSIQTGTTEAFF,TRBV19,TRBD1,TRBJ1-1,few
TGTGCCAGCAGCCAAGTTTTGAACACTGAAGCTTTCTTT,CASSQVLNTEAFF,TRBV7-9,NA,TRBJ1-1,NA
TGTGCCAGCAAGGGAGGCAGGTATAGCAATCAGCCCCAGCATTTT,CASKGGRYSNQPQHF,TRBV6-5,NA,TRBJ1-5,NA
TGTGCCAGCAGTTCTAGCGGGAGCTCCTACAATGAGCAGTTCTTC,CASSSSGSSYNEQFF,TRBV28,TRBD2,TRBJ2-1,NA
TGTGCCAGCAGCCGAGGGGTGAACACTGAAGCTTTCTTT,CASSRGVNTEAFF,TRBV13,NA,TRBJ1-1,NA
TGTGCCTGGATCCCCGGGACTTACAATGAGCAGTTCTTC,CAWIPGTYNEQFF,TRBV30,NA,TRBJ2-1,NA
TGTGCCAGCAGCCGACCATATTCGAGAAGGGGCACCTACGAGCAGTACTTC,CASSRPYSRRGTYEQYF,TRBV7-9,NA,TRBJ2-7,NA
TGTGCCAGCACCTGGGGACAGGGGGGCTACGAGCAGTACTTC,CASTWGQGGYEQYF,TRBV28,TRBD1,TRBJ2-7,NA
TGTGCCAGCAGTTTGCAGCGGGGGACGGCCCGCCTATACGAGCAGTACTTC,CASSLQRGTARLYEQYF,TRBV28,TRBD2,TRBJ2-7,NA
TGTGCCTGGAGGGGGGGAACTAGCGGGAACTCCTACGAGCAGTACTTC,CAWRGGTSGNSYEQYF,TRBV30,TRBD2,TRBJ2-7,once
TGTGCCAGCAGCACTAGCGGGAGGGGAACAGATACGCAGTATTTT,CASSTSGRGTDTQYF,TRBV5-4,TRBD2,TRBJ2-3,NA
TGTGCCTGGAGTGTAACCCGGGGCGAGCAGTTCTTC,CAWSVTRGEQFF,TRBV30,NA,TRBJ2-1,NA
TGTGCCAGCAGCTACTCCCTAGCGGGAGTGGCCGGGGAGCTGTTTTTT,CASSYSLAGVAGELFF,TRBV7-9,TRBD2,TRBJ2-2,NA
TGTGCCAGCAGCTTGAGGGCCGACAGTTTTAATGAAAAACTGTTTTTT,CASSLRADSFNEKLFF,TRBV5-5,NA,TRBJ1-4,NA
TGCGCCAGCAGCTCCGGGACAGGGAGTACTGGCTACACCTTC,CASSSGTGSTGYTF,TRBV5-1,TRBD1,TRBJ1-2,NA
TGTGCCAGCAGCTGGGACAGTTTGAGCACTGAAGCTTTCTTT,CASSWDSLSTEAFF,TRBV6-5,TRBD1,TRBJ1-1,NA
TGTGCCAGCAGCCAAGAACCGGGAGTAGGCTACGAGCAGTACTTC,CASSQEPGVGYEQYF,TRBV4-2,NA,TRBJ2-7,once
TGTGCCAGCAGACCGTTAGCGGGAGCGGGCTACAATGAGCAGTTCTTC,CASRPLAGAGYNEQFF,TRBV7-9,TRBD2,TRBJ2-1,NA
TGTGCCAGCAGTTCCACTAGCGACAAAATATACTCCTACAATGAGCAGTTCTTC,CASSSTSDKIYSYNEQFF,TRBV27,TRBD2,TRBJ2-1,NA
TGTGCCAGCAGCCCCCCGATAGCGGGATTAGTCGGGGAGCTGTTTTTT,CASSPPIAGLVGELFF,TRBV7-9,TRBD2,TRBJ2-2,NA
TGTGCCAGTAGCGGGGGTGTGTGGAATGAGCAGTTCTTC,CASSGGVWNEQFF,TRBV19,NA,TRBJ2-1,once
TGTGCCAGCAGTTACGCAGCGGGGGACACCTACGAGCAGTACTTC,CASSYAAGDTYEQYF,TRBV6-9,TRBD2,TRBJ2-7,NA
TGTGCCAGCAGTGTGTCGGGACAGGGGCCCGCCTACGAGCAGTACTTC,CASSVSGQGPAYEQYF,TRBV6-1,TRBD1,TRBJ2-7,NA
TGTGCCAGCAGCCCTAGAAAGACAGGGCCCCCCTACGAGCAGTACTTC,CASSPRKTGPPYEQYF,TRBV7-8,TRBD1,TRBJ2-7,medium-sized
TGTGCCAGCAGCCCCACCCCGACAGGGACTGACGAGCAGTACTTC,CASSPTPTGTDEQYF,TRBV5-6,NA,TRBJ2-7,NA
TGTGCCAGCAGCTTGGGACAGGGGGGAAGGGAAAAACTGTTTTTT,CASSLGQGGREKLFF,TRBV7-6,TRBD1,TRBJ1-4,NA
TGTGCCAGCAGCTTGGGTAGCGGCCAGAGGTCCCAGTACTTC,CASSLGSGQRSQYF,TRBV5-6,NA,TRBJ2-5,NA
TGTGCCTGGAAAATAAAGGGCGCAGACTATGGCTACACCTTC,CAWKIKGADYGYTF,TRBV30,NA,TRBJ1-2,medium-sized